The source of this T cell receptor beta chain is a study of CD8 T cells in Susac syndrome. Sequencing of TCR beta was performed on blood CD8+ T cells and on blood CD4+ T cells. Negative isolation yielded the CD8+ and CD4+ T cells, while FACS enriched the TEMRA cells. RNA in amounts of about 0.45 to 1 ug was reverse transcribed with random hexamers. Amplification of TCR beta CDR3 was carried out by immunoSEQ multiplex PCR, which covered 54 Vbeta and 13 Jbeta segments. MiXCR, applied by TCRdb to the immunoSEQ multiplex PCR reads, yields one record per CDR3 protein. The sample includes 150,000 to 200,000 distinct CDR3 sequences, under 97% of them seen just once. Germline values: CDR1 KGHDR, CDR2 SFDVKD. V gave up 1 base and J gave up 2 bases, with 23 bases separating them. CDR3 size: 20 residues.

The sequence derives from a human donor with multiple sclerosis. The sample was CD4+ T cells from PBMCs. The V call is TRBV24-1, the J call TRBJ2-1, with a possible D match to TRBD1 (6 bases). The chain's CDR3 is CATSDFFPRGLLLTYNEQFF. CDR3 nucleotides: TGTGCCACCAGTGATTTTTTTCCCAGGGGTCTCCTACTAACCTACAATGAGCAGTTCTTC.